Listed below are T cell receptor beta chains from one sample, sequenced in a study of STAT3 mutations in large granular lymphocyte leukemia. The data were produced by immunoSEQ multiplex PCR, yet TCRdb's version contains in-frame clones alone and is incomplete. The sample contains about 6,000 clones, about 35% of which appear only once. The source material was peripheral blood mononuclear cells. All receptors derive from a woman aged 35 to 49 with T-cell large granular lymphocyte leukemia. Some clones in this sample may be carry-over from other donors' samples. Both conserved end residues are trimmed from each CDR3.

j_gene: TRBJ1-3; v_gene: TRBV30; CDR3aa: AWSVWETGNTIY
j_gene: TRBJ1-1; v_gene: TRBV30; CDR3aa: AWRGWGTEAF
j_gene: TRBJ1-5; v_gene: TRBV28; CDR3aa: ASSLGFQPQH
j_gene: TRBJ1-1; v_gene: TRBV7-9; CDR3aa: ASSPTVRTDTEAF
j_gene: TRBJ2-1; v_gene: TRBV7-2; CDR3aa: ASSASRRQHNEQF
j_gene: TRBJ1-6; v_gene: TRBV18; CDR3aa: ASSSGTGGGSPLH
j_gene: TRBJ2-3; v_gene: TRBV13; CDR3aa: ASSFLPRSLGTDTQY
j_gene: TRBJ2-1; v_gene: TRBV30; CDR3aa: AWSHVGDEQF
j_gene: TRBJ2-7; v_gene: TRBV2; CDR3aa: ASRPTAHEQY
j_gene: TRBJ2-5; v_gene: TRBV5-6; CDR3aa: ASNLQGGETQY